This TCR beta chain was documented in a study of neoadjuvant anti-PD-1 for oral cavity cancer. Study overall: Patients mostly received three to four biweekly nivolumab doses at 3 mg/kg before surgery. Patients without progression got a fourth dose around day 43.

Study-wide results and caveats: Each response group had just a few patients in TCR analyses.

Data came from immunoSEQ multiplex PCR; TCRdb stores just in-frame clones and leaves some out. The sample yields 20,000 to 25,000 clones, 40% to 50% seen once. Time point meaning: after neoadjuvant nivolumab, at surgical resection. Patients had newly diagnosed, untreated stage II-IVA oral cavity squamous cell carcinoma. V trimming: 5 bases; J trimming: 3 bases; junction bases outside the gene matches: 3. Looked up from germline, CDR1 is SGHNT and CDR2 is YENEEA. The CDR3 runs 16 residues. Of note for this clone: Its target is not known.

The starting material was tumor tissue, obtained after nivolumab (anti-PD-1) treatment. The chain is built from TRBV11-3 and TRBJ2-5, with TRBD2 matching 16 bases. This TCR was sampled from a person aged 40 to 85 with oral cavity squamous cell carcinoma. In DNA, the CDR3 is TGTGCCAGCAGCCCCGGGACTAGCGGGGGGGAAGAGACCCAGTACTTC. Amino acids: CASSPGTSGGEETQYF.